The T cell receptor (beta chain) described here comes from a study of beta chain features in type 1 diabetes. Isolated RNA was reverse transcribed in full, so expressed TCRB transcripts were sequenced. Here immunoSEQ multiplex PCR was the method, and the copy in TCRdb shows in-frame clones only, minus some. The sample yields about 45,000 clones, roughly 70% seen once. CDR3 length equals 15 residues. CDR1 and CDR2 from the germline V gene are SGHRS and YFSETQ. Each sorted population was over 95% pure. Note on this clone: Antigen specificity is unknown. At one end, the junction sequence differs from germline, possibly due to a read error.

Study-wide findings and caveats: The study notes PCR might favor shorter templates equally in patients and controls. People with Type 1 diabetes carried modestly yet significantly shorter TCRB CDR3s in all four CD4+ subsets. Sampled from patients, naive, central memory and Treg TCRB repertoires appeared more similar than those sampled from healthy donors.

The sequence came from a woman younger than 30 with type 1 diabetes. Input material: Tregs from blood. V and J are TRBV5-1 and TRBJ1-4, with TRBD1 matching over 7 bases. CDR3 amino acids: CDSSLGGQSNEKLFF. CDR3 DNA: TGCGACAGCAGCTTGGGGGGACAGAGTAATGAAAAACTGTTTTTT.